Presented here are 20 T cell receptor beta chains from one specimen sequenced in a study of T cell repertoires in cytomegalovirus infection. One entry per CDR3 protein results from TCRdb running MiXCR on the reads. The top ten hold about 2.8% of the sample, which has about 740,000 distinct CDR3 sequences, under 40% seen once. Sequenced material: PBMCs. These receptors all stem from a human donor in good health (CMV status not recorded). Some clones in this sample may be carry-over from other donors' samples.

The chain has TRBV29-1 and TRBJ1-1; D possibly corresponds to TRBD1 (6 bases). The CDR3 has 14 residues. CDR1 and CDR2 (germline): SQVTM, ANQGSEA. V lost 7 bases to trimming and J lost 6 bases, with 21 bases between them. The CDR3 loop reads CSASSLGARAEAFF. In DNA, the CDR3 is TGCAGCGCCAGTTCCTTGGGGGCTAGGGCTGAAGCTTTCTTT. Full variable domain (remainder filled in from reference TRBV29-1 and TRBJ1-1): SAVISQKPSRDICQRGTSLTIQCQVDSQVTMMFWYRQQPGQSLTLIATANQGSEATYESGFVIDKFPISRPNLTFSTLTVSNMSPEDSSIYLCSASSLGARAEAFFGQGTRLTVV.

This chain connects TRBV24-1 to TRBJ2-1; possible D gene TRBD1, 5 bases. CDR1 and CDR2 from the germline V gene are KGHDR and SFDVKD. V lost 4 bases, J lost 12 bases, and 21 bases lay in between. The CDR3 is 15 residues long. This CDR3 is CATSDPYEVGRGQFF. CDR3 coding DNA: TGTGCCACCAGTGACCCATACGAGGTCGGTAGGGGGCAGTTCTTC.

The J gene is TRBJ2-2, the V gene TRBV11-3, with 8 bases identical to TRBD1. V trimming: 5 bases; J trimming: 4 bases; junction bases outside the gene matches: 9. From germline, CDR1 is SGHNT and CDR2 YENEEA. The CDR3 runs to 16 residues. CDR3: CASSPGQGRGTGELFF. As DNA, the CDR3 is TGTGCCAGCAGCCCAGGACAGGGCAGAGGCACCGGGGAGCTGTTTTTT.

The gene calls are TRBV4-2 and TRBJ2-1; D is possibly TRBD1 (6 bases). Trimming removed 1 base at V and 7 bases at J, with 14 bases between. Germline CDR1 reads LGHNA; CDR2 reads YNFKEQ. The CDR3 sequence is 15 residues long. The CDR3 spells CASSQAPVRGNEQFF. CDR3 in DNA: TGTGCCAGCAGCCAAGCCCCTGTCAGGGGAAATGAGCAGTTCTTC.

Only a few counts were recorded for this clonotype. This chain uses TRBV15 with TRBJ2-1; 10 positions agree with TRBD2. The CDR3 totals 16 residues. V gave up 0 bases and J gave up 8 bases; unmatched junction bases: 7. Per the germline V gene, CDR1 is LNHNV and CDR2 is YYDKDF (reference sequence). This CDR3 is CATSRDWSGGAHEQFF. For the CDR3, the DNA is TGTGCCACCAGCAGAGATTGGAGCGGGGGGGCCCATGAGCAGTTCTTC.

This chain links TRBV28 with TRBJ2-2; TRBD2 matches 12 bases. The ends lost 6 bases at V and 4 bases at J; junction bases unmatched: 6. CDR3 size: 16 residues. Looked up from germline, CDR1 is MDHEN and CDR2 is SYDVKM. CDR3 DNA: TGTGCCAGCAGGGGTACTAGCGGGGGGCGCACCGGGGAGCTGTTTTTT. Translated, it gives CASRGTSGGRTGELFF.

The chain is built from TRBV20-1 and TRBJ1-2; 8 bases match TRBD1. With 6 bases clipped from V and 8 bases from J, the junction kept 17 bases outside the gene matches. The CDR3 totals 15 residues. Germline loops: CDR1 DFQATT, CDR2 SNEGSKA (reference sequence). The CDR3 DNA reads TGCAGTGCCAGCGAGACAGGGGTGATGTCTGGGGGCTACACCTTC. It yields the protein CSASETGVMSGGYTF.

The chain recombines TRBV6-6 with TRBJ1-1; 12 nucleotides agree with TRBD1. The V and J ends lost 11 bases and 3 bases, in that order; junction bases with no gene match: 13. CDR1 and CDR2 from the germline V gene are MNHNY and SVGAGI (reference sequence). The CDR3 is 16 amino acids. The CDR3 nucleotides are TGTGCCCTAACTCAGCGGGACAGGGGGCGAGACACTGAAGCTTTCTTT. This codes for CALTQRDRGRDTEAFF.

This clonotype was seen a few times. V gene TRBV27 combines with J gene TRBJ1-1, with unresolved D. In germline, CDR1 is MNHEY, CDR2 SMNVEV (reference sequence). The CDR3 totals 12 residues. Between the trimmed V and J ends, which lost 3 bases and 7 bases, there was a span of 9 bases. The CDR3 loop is CASSLLGGEAFF. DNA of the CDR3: TGTGCCAGCAGTTTGTTGGGCGGTGAAGCTTTCTTT.

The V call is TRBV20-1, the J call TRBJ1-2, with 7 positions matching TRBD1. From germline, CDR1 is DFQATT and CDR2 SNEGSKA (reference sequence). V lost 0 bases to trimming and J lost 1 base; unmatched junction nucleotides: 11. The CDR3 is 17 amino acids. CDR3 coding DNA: TGCAGTGCTAGAGATAACCCTCGGGACAGTCGTAACTATGGCTACACCTTC. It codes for CSARDNPRDSRNYGYTF.

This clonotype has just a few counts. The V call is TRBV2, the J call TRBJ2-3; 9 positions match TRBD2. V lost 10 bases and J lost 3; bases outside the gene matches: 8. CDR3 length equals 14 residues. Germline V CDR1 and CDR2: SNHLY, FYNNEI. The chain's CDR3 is CAIPSGKDTDTQYF. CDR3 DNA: TGTGCCATCCCTAGCGGGAAAGATACAGATACGCAGTATTTT.

The CDR3 bases are TGTGCCAGCAGTGACAATATAACACCGCGGGCGAGCGAAAAACTGTTTTTT. Encoded protein: CASSDNITPRASEKLFF. The rearrangement joins TRBV2 to TRBJ1-4; D remains ambiguous. Germline V gene lookup returns CDR1 SNHLY and CDR2 FYNNEI. The CDR3 loop spans 17 amino acids. Trimming stripped 3 bases from V and 8 bases from J, with 22 bases between.

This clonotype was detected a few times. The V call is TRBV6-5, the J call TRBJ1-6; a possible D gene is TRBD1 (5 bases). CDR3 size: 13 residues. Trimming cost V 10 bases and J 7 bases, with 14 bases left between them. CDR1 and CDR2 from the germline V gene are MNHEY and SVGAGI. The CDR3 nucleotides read TGTGCCACGTGGGACCGCTCCAATTCACCCCTCCACTTT. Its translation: CATWDRSNSPLHF.

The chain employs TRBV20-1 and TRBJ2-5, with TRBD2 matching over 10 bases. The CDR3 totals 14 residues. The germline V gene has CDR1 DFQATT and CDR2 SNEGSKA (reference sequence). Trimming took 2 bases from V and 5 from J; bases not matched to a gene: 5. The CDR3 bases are TGCAGTGCTAGACTAGCGGGAGAAAAGGAGACCCAGTACTTC. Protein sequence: CSARLAGEKETQYF.

CDR3 DNA: TGTGCCAGCAGGGCCTCGGGGGCGTACATCAATGAGCAGTTCTTC. This gives the protein CASRASGAYINEQFF. The rearrangement links TRBV14 to TRBJ2-1, with D perhaps matching TRBD1 or TRBD2 (6 bases each). This CDR3 is built from 15 residues. Trimming cost V 6 bases and J 6 bases, with 18 bases left between them. The germline gives CDR1 SGHDN, CDR2 FVKESK.

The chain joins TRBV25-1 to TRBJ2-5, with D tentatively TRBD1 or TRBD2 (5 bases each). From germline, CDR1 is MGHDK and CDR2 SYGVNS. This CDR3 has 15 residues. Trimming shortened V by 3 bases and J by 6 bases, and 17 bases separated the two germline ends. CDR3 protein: CASSDRGEGPQTQYF. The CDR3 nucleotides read TGTGCCAGCAGTGACCGGGGCGAGGGTCCGCAGACCCAGTACTTC.

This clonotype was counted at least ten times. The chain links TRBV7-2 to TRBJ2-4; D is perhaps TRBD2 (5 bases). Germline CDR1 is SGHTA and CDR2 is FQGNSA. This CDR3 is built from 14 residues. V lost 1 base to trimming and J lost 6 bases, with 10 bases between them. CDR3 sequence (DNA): TGTGCCAGCAGCTTAGGAGGGCTACTAAACATTCAGTACTTC. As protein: CASSLGGLLNIQYF.

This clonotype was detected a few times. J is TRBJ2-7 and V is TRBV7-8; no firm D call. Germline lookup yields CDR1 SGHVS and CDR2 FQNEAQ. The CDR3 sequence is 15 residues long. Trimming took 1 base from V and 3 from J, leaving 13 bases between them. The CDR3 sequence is CASSLVVASGYEQYF. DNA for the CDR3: TGTGCCAGCAGCTTAGTGGTTGCTTCAGGCTACGAGCAGTACTTC.

CDR3 in DNA: TGTGCCATCAGTGAGAGCGACATTGGGCATGGCGAGCAGTACTTC. Amino acid sequence: CAISESDIGHGEQYF. The rearrangement joins TRBV10-3 to TRBJ2-7; D gene ambiguous. V was trimmed by 2 bases and J by 6 bases, leaving 17 bases between them. The CDR3 is 15 amino acids. Per the germline V gene, CDR1 is ENHRY and CDR2 is SYGVKD.

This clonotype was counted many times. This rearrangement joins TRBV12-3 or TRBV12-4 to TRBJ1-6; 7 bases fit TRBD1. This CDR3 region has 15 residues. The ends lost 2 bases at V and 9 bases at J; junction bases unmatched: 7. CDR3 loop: CASSLFRAGGSPLHF. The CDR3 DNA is TGTGCCAGCAGTTTATTTCGGGCAGGGGGTTCACCCCTCCACTTT.